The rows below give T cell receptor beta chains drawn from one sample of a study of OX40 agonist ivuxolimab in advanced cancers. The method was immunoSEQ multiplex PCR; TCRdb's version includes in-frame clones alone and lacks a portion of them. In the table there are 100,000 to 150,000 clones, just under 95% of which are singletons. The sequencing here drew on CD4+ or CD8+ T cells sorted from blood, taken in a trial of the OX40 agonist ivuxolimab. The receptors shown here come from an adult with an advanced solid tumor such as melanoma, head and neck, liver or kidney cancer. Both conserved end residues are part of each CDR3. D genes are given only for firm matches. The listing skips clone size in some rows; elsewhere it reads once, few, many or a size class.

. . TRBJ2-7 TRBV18 TGTGCCAGCTCACCGAGGGGTCAGTCCTACGAGCAGTACTTC CASSPRGQSYEQYF
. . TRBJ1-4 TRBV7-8 TGTGCCAGCAGAAACGGAGTAGAAAAACTGTTTTTT CASRNGVEKLFF
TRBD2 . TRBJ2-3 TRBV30 TGTGCCTACGGGACTAGCGGGAGGCCAGATACGCAGTATTTT CAYGTSGRPDTQYF
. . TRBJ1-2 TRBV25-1 TGTGCCAGCAGTGAATCGAGGTACGGGGGAGACATTGGCTACACCTTC CASSESRYGGDIGYTF
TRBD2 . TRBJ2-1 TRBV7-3 TGTGCCAGCAGCCCAGAGAGAGGGACTAGCTATGAGCAGTTCTTC CASSPERGTSYEQFF
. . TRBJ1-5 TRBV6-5 TGTGCCAGCAGTTATGGGAAGGGCAATCAGCCCCAGCATTTT CASSYGKGNQPQHF
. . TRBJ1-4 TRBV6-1 TGTGCCAGCAGTGAACGGCCAGAAGGGGAAAAACTGTTTTTT CASSERPEGEKLFF
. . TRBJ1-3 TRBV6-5 TGTGCCAGCAGCTCCCAGGTTTCCGGAAACACCATATATTTT CASSSQVSGNTIYF
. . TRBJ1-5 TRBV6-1 TGTGCCAGCAGTACCGGGAGGATCAATCAGCCCCAGCATTTT CASSTGRINQPQHF
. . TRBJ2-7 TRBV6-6 TGTGCCAGCAGTTACCTGGCAGGCCCTGACTACGAGCAGTACTTC CASSYLAGPDYEQYF
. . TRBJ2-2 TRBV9 TGTGCCAGCAGCCCCGATAGGAACACCGGGGAGCTGTTTTTT CASSPDRNTGELFF
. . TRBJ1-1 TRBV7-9 TGTGCCAGCAGCTTCACCGAAGGTACCACTGAAGCTTTCTTT CASSFTEGTTEAFF
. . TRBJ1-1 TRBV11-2 TGTGCCAGCAGCTTAACTGTTGGTGGAACTGAAGCTTTCTTT CASSLTVGGTEAFF
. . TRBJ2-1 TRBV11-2 TGTGCCAGCAGTGCGGGCGCCTACAATGAGCAGTTCTTC CASSAGAYNEQFF
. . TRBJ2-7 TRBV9 TGTGCCAGCAGCGTAGAGTACTCCGATGCCTACGAGCAGTACTTC CASSVEYSDAYEQYF
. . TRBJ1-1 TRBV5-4 TGTGCCAGCAGCTTTAGGTCAGTCGACACTGAAGCTTTCTTT CASSFRSVDTEAFF
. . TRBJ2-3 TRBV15 TGTGCCACCAGCAGGGGGGCGGGCACGGGGGCGGATACGCAGTATTTT CATSRGAGTGADTQYF
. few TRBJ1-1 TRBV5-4 TGTGCCAGCAGCTTGCAGGAGAACACTGAAGCTTTCTTT CASSLQENTEAFF
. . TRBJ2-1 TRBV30 TGTGCCTGGAGTGCCCCGGACGGGAGCGGTAACAATGAGCAGTTCTTC CAWSAPDGSGNNEQFF
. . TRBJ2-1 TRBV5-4 TGTGCCAGCAGCTTGCCACCGGACAGTCTTAGCTCCTACAATGAGCAGTTCTTC CASSLPPDSLSSYNEQFF
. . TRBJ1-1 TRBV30 TGTGCCTGGGCCGCAGGGCCTGAAGCTTTCTTT CAWAAGPEAFF
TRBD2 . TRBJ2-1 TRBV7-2 TGTGCCAGCAGCCGGACGGCGGGGGTACGGGGTAATGAGCAGTTCTTC CASSRTAGVRGNEQFF
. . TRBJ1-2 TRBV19 TGTGCCAGTAGTACCTATCAAGGTGTGTTCAACTATGGCTACACCTTC CASSTYQGVFNYGYTF
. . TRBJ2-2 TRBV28 TGTGCCAGCAGTTTAAAGGCTAGCGCGAACACCGGGGAGCTGTTTTTT CASSLKASANTGELFF
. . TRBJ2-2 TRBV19 TGTGCCAGTAGTATACCTCGGGGCTCGAACACCGGGGAGCTGTTTTTT CASSIPRGSNTGELFF
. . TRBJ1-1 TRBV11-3 TGTGCCAGCAGCTGGTCGAGGGAGGGTTCAGCTTTCTTT CASSWSREGSAFF
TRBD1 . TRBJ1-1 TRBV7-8 TGTGCCAGCAGCCAGAGTAGGACAGGGAGTGCTTTCTTT CASSQSRTGSAFF